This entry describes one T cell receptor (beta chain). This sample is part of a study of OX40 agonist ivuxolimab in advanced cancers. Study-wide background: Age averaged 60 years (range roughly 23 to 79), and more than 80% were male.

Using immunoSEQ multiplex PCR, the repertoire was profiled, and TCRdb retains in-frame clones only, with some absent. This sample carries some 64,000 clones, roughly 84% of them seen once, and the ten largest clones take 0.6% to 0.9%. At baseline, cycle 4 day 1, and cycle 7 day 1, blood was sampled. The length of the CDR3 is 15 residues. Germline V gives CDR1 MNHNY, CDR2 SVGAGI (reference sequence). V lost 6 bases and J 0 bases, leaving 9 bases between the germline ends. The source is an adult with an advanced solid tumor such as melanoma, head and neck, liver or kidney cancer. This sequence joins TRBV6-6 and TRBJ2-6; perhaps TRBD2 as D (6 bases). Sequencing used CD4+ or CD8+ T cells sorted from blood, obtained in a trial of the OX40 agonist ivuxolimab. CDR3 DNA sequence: TGTGCCAGCAGGGTCGGGAGCTCTGGGGCCAACGTCCTGACTTTC. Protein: CASRVGSSGANVLTF.